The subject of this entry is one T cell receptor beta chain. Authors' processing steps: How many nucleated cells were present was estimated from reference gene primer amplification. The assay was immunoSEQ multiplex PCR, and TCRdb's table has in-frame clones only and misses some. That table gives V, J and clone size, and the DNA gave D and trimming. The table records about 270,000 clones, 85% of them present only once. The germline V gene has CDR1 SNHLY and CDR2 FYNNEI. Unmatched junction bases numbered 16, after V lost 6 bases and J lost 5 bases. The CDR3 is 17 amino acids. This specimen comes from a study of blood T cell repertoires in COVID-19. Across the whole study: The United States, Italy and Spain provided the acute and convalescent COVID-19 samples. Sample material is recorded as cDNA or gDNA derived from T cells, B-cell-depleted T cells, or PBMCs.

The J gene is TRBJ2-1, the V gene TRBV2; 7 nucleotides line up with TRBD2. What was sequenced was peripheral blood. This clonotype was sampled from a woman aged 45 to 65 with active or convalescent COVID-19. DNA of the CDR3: TGTGCCAGCAGAGGCGGCCTAGGGCGGCGGGAGAACAATGAGCAGTTCTTC. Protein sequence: CASRGGLGRRENNEQFF.